Listed below are T cell receptor beta chains from one sample, sequenced in a study of blood T cell repertoires in COVID-19. Assay used: immunoSEQ multiplex PCR; TCRdb lists only in-frame clones, some missing. The data hold 56,000 or so clones, with more than 65% observed a single time. Input material: peripheral blood. The receptors here all came from a woman aged 65 to 85 with acute or convalescent COVID-19. Each CDR3 is given with its conserved first and last residue. D genes are given only for firm matches. Clone sizes are given selectively: once, few, many, or a class where the clone is expanded.

v_gene: TRBV7-2; abundance: .; d_gene: TRBD1; j_gene: TRBJ1-5; CDR3nt: TGTGCCAGCAGCTTAGGAGGGGGCTCCAATCAGCCCCAGCATTTT; CDR3aa: CASSLGGGSNQPQHF
v_gene: TRBV28; abundance: .; d_gene: TRBD2; j_gene: TRBJ2-5; CDR3nt: TGTGCCAGCAGTTTACCCTCCGGGGGGGGACTACAAGAGACCCAGTACTTC; CDR3aa: CASSLPSGGGLQETQYF
v_gene: TRBV7-2; abundance: .; d_gene: .; j_gene: TRBJ2-2; CDR3nt: TGTGCCAGCAGCTTAGGAGAGAACACCGGGGAGCTGTTTTTT; CDR3aa: CASSLGENTGELFF
v_gene: TRBV24-1; abundance: .; d_gene: TRBD1; j_gene: TRBJ2-5; CDR3nt: TGTGCCACCAGTGAACAGGGGTTTGTGACCCAGTACTTC; CDR3aa: CATSEQGFVTQYF
v_gene: TRBV27; abundance: few; d_gene: .; j_gene: TRBJ2-2; CDR3nt: TGTGCCAGCAGTTGGGGGGTAATGGGTCATGGGACCGGGGAGCTGTTTTTT; CDR3aa: CASSWGVMGHGTGELFF
v_gene: TRBV19; abundance: .; d_gene: .; j_gene: TRBJ2-2; CDR3nt: TGTGCCAGTAGTTCGAGGACCGGGGAGCTGTTTTTT; CDR3aa: CASSSRTGELFF
v_gene: TRBV4-1; abundance: .; d_gene: .; j_gene: TRBJ2-3; CDR3nt: TGCGCCAGCAGCCATCTGGGGGGAGGAGATACGCAGTATTTT; CDR3aa: CASSHLGGGDTQYF
v_gene: TRBV19; abundance: .; d_gene: TRBD1; j_gene: TRBJ1-3; CDR3nt: TGTGCCAGTAGTATGGCCGGGACAGGGGGAAACACCATATATTTT; CDR3aa: CASSMAGTGGNTIYF
v_gene: TRBV12-3/TRBV12-4; abundance: once; d_gene: .; j_gene: TRBJ1-5; CDR3nt: TGTGCCAGCAGATTCGACAGTAGTCAGCCCCAGCATTTT; CDR3aa: CASRFDSSQPQHF
v_gene: TRBV27; abundance: .; d_gene: TRBD1; j_gene: TRBJ1-2; CDR3nt: TGTGCCAGCAGTTCGCGACAGGGTCTCAACTATGGCTACACCTTC; CDR3aa: CASSSRQGLNYGYTF
v_gene: TRBV6-2/TRBV6-3; abundance: once; d_gene: TRBD1; j_gene: TRBJ2-7; CDR3nt: TGTGCCAGCAGTTACAGGCCCGGACAGGCCCTCCCGGAGCAGTACTTC; CDR3aa: CASSYRPGQALPEQYF
v_gene: TRBV10-1; abundance: .; d_gene: TRBD2; j_gene: TRBJ2-2; CDR3nt: TGCGCCAGCAGTGAGCACGCACTAGCGGGGGTCACCGGGGAGCTGTTTTTT; CDR3aa: CASSEHALAGVTGELFF
v_gene: TRBV19; abundance: once; d_gene: TRBD2; j_gene: TRBJ2-3; CDR3nt: TGTGCCAGTAGTTTCCTGACTAGCGGGGGCCCCACAGATACGCAGTATTTT; CDR3aa: CASSFLTSGGPTDTQYF
v_gene: TRBV15; abundance: .; d_gene: .; j_gene: TRBJ2-5; CDR3nt: TGTGCCACCAGCAGAGCTCCAGGGATCCGGCGGGAGACCCAGTACTTC; CDR3aa: CATSRAPGIRRETQYF
v_gene: TRBV19; abundance: .; d_gene: TRBD2; j_gene: TRBJ2-1; CDR3nt: TGTGCCAGTGGGCCCCAGGGACTAGCGGGGGGCCGTAACAATGAGCAGTTCTTC; CDR3aa: CASGPQGLAGGRNNEQFF
v_gene: TRBV9; abundance: .; d_gene: TRBD2; j_gene: TRBJ2-3; CDR3nt: TGTGCCAGCAGCGTAGCCAGCGGGGGGGGATATACGCAGTATTTT; CDR3aa: CASSVASGGGYTQYF
v_gene: TRBV6-6; abundance: few; d_gene: .; j_gene: TRBJ1-5; CDR3nt: TGTGCCAGCAGCAGTCCGGGGGTGGGCGATCAGCCCCAGCATTTT; CDR3aa: CASSSPGVGDQPQHF
v_gene: TRBV9; abundance: .; d_gene: TRBD2; j_gene: TRBJ2-1; CDR3nt: TGTGCCAGCAGCCTCACTAGCGGGGGGACCGTTGGAAATGAGCAGTTCTTC; CDR3aa: CASSLTSGGTVGNEQFF
v_gene: TRBV3-1/TRBV3-2; abundance: few; d_gene: TRBD1; j_gene: TRBJ1-6; CDR3nt: TGTGCCAGCAGCCTCCCCGGAAAGGGGGCCGAATCACCCCTCCACTTT; CDR3aa: CASSLPGKGAESPLHF
v_gene: TRBV9; abundance: .; d_gene: TRBD1; j_gene: TRBJ2-3; CDR3nt: TGTGCCAGCAGCGTGGGGACAGGGGAGACAGATACGCAGTATTTT; CDR3aa: CASSVGTGETDTQYF
v_gene: TRBV7-6; abundance: .; d_gene: TRBD2; j_gene: TRBJ2-1; CDR3nt: TGTGCCAGCAGCCTCATATTTAGCGGGGGGGCGAATGAGCAGTTCTTC; CDR3aa: CASSLIFSGGANEQFF
v_gene: TRBV4-2; abundance: .; d_gene: TRBD2; j_gene: TRBJ2-2; CDR3nt: TGTGCCAGCAGCCAACGGGGGGGCCATGTCGGGGAGCTGTTTTTT; CDR3aa: CASSQRGGHVGELFF
v_gene: TRBV7-7; abundance: .; d_gene: .; j_gene: TRBJ1-1; CDR3nt: TGTGCCAGCAGCGCCGGGATGAACACTGAAGCTTTCTTT; CDR3aa: CASSAGMNTEAFF
v_gene: TRBV5-4; abundance: .; d_gene: .; j_gene: TRBJ1-1; CDR3nt: TGTGCCAGCAGCTCGCAGGGATCCCTGACTGAAGCTTTCTTT; CDR3aa: CASSSQGSLTEAFF
v_gene: TRBV3-1/TRBV3-2; abundance: once; d_gene: TRBD1; j_gene: TRBJ2-5; CDR3nt: TGTGCCAGCTCGGACAGGGGGCGGGAGACCCAGTACTTC; CDR3aa: CASSDRGRETQYF
v_gene: TRBV5-4; abundance: .; d_gene: .; j_gene: TRBJ1-2; CDR3nt: TGTGCCAGCAGCTCCACTCTGGGGCCGGAGGGCTACACCTTC; CDR3aa: CASSSTLGPEGYTF
v_gene: TRBV30; abundance: few; d_gene: TRBD2; j_gene: TRBJ2-7; CDR3nt: TGTGCCTGCAGCGGGGGCTACGAGCAGTACTTC; CDR3aa: CACSGGYEQYF
v_gene: TRBV12-3/TRBV12-4; abundance: few; d_gene: TRBD2; j_gene: TRBJ2-5; CDR3nt: TGTGCCAGCAGTCGGGCTAGCGGGGGATTCCAGTACTTC; CDR3aa: CASSRASGGFQYF
v_gene: TRBV19; abundance: .; d_gene: .; j_gene: TRBJ1-5; CDR3nt: TGTGCCAGTAGTAGTTCGAGCAATCAGCCCCAGCATTTT; CDR3aa: CASSSSSNQPQHF
v_gene: TRBV21-1; abundance: .; d_gene: .; j_gene: TRBJ2-5; CDR3nt: TGTGCCAGAATTCTTGGGACAGGGAACGGGGAGACCCAGTACTTC; CDR3aa: CARILGTGNGETQYF
v_gene: TRBV7-6; abundance: .; d_gene: .; j_gene: TRBJ2-6; CDR3nt: TGTGCCAGCAGCTGGGCCCCCTTGTCTGGGGCCAACGTCCTGACTTTC; CDR3aa: CASSWAPLSGANVLTF
v_gene: TRBV2; abundance: .; d_gene: TRBD1; j_gene: TRBJ1-1; CDR3nt: TGTGCCAGCAGCCTGACAGGGTCGGGCACTGAAGCTTTCTTT; CDR3aa: CASSLTGSGTEAFF
v_gene: TRBV7-2; abundance: .; d_gene: .; j_gene: TRBJ1-3; CDR3nt: TGTGCCAGCAGCTTAGTAGTAGCCCCTGGAAACACCATATATTTT; CDR3aa: CASSLVVAPGNTIYF
v_gene: TRBV7-9; abundance: .; d_gene: TRBD1; j_gene: TRBJ1-2; CDR3nt: TGTGCCAGCAGCCGCGGGACAGGGGGAAACTATGGCTACACCTTC; CDR3aa: CASSRGTGGNYGYTF
v_gene: TRBV29-1; abundance: .; d_gene: TRBD1; j_gene: TRBJ2-7; CDR3nt: TGCAGCGTTGTTATCGGACAGGGCTCCTACGAGCAGTACTTC; CDR3aa: CSVVIGQGSYEQYF
v_gene: TRBV11-2; abundance: .; d_gene: .; j_gene: TRBJ1-1; CDR3nt: TGTGCCAGCAGCTTAGGCAGGGCATCCACTGAAGCTTTCTTT; CDR3aa: CASSLGRASTEAFF
v_gene: TRBV7-3; abundance: .; d_gene: .; j_gene: TRBJ2-5; CDR3nt: TGTGCCAGCAGTGGGGGGTACCAAGAGACCCAGTACTTC; CDR3aa: CASSGGYQETQYF
v_gene: TRBV7-2; abundance: once; d_gene: TRBD1; j_gene: TRBJ1-4; CDR3nt: TGTGCCAGCAGCTACGCCGGGACAGGGGAGGAAAAACTGTTTTTT; CDR3aa: CASSYAGTGEEKLFF
v_gene: TRBV11-3; abundance: once; d_gene: TRBD1; j_gene: TRBJ2-3; CDR3nt: TGTGCCAGCAGCCGACAGGGGAGCACAGATACGCAGTATTTT; CDR3aa: CASSRQGSTDTQYF
v_gene: TRBV30; abundance: .; d_gene: TRBD1; j_gene: TRBJ1-4; CDR3nt: TGTGCCTGGAACGGACAGGGCACTAATGAAAAACTGTTTTTT; CDR3aa: CAWNGQGTNEKLFF
v_gene: TRBV6-5; abundance: .; d_gene: .; j_gene: TRBJ2-5; CDR3nt: TGTGCCAGCAACGGACACAACCAAGAGACCCAGTACTTC; CDR3aa: CASNGHNQETQYF
v_gene: TRBV5-1; abundance: .; d_gene: TRBD2; j_gene: TRBJ2-7; CDR3nt: TGCGCCAGCAGCTTTAGCGGGGGGGCGGATTACGAGCAGTACTTC; CDR3aa: CASSFSGGADYEQYF
v_gene: TRBV7-8; abundance: .; d_gene: TRBD2; j_gene: TRBJ2-3; CDR3nt: TGTGCCAGCAGCTTAGGGGGACTAGCGGGGGCAGATACGCAGTATTTT; CDR3aa: CASSLGGLAGADTQYF
v_gene: TRBV2; abundance: .; d_gene: TRBD1; j_gene: TRBJ2-7; CDR3nt: TGTGCCAGCAGTGGACAGGGGGCTAGAGTCGAGCAGTACTTC; CDR3aa: CASSGQGARVEQYF
v_gene: TRBV20-1; abundance: .; d_gene: .; j_gene: TRBJ2-1; CDR3nt: TGCAGTGCAGCGGATGACAATGAGCAGTTCTTC; CDR3aa: CSAADDNEQFF
v_gene: TRBV19; abundance: .; d_gene: .; j_gene: TRBJ2-7; CDR3nt: TGTGCCAGTAGTATTGGAACAGTGACCTACGAGCAGTACTTC; CDR3aa: CASSIGTVTYEQYF
v_gene: TRBV5-1; abundance: .; d_gene: TRBD2; j_gene: TRBJ2-5; CDR3nt: TGCGCCAGCAGCACCCTAGCGGGAGAGACCCAGTACTTC; CDR3aa: CASSTLAGETQYF
v_gene: TRBV29-1; abundance: .; d_gene: .; j_gene: TRBJ2-1; CDR3nt: TGCAGCGTTGCACGATCGGACAATGAGCAGTTCTTC; CDR3aa: CSVARSDNEQFF
v_gene: TRBV20-1; abundance: .; d_gene: .; j_gene: TRBJ2-3; CDR3nt: TGCAGTGCTACCGCGGGTACGCAGTATTTT; CDR3aa: CSATAGTQYF
v_gene: TRBV9; abundance: .; d_gene: TRBD2; j_gene: TRBJ2-1; CDR3nt: TGTGCCAGCAGCGCGACTAGCGGGGGGCACAATGAGCAGTTCTTC; CDR3aa: CASSATSGGHNEQFF